This T cell receptor (beta chain) emerged from a study of cytomegalovirus exposure and HLA in healthy donors. As for the study in general: Later, an analysis reported that the 95 to 150 validation repertoires had used the same platform as the roughly 720 first-cohort repertoires.

V was clipped by 2 bases and J by 5 bases, with 8 bases between them. The CDR3 is 13 residues long. Germline V lookup: CDR1 SGDLS, CDR2 YYNGEE. A note on this clone: Its antigen is not identified.

Study results and caveats: It was 150 or so TCR beta chains that were listed as cytomegalovirus-associated.

The donors formed part of the approximately 110-subject validation cohort, distinct from the roughly 700-subject first cohort. The data were produced by immunoSEQ multiplex PCR, yet TCRdb's version contains in-frame clones alone and is incomplete. The sample has approximately 300,000 clones, about nine tenths seen once. The chain is built from TRBV9 and TRBJ2-1; no firm D call. This TCR was recovered from a woman younger than 30 in good health and CMV-seronegative. The sequencing sample was made of PBMCs. In DNA, the CDR3 is TGTGCCAGCAGCGTCCAGAATCACAATGAGCAGTTCTTC. This encodes CASSVQNHNEQFF.